The 8 T cell receptor beta chains below were found in one sample sequenced in a study of blood T cells in healthy people across ages. Together with a sample-barcoded 5' primer, a J-beta primer mix was included in a second PCR lasting about 6 to 11 cycles. TCRdb re-called the 5' RACE reads with MiXCR, one entry per CDR3 protein. Among roughly 1,100,000 distinct CDR3 sequences listed, about 23% were seen once. The sample also formed part of further work on T cells of mothers and their children.

Material for sequencing was blood. The receptor set was obtained from a girl aged 2 to 9 in good health.

There are a few counts of this clonotype. The J gene is TRBJ2-3, the V gene TRBV7-6; D is possibly TRBD1 or TRBD2 (5 bases each). Germline V lookup: CDR1 SGHVS, CDR2 FNYEAQ. The V end lost 6 bases, the J end lost 2 bases, and 9 bases lay between the germline ends. The CDR3 sequence is 13 residues long. CDR3 nucleotide sequence: TGTGCCAGCAGGTCGGGGCACACAGATACGCAGTATTTT. As protein: CASRSGHTDTQYF.

The rearrangement uses TRBV20-1 and TRBJ2-1; maybe TRBD1 (6 bases). V was trimmed by 5 bases and J by 5 bases, leaving 22 bases between them. Per the germline V gene, CDR1 is DFQATT and CDR2 is SNEGSKA (reference sequence). This CDR3 has 16 residues. CDR3 DNA: TGCAGTGCTTCGCAACACACCGGCGGACAGCACAATGAGCAGTTCTTC. Its translation: CSASQHTGGQHNEQFF.

The J gene is TRBJ1-1, the V gene TRBV7-2; 7 bases agree with TRBD1. This CDR3 has 16 residues. Germline trimming cut 4 bases from V and 4 bases from J; bases unmatched to any gene: 12. Germline V CDR1 and CDR2: SGHTA, FQGNSA. CDR3 loop: CASSSSTGRGGTEAFF. DNA for the CDR3: TGTGCCAGCAGCTCCTCGACAGGGAGGGGGGGCACTGAAGCTTTCTTT.

This clonotype was found a few times. This CDR3 reads CASTAVGGTEAFF. CDR3 sequence (DNA): TGTGCCAGCACTGCGGTCGGCGGCACTGAAGCTTTCTTT. The chain uses TRBV27 and TRBJ1-1; no definite D call. From germline, CDR1 is MNHEY and CDR2 SMNVEV (reference sequence). The CDR3 has 13 residues. The V and J ends lost 7 bases and 4 bases respectively, with 13 bases between them.

There are a few counts of this clonotype. The rearrangement uses TRBV9 and TRBJ1-1; D is unresolved. The CDR3 is 14 amino acids. CDR1 SGDLS and CDR2 YYNGEE come from the germline V gene. V was shortened by 0 bases and J by 4 bases, with 10 bases between the two germline ends. CDR3 in amino acids: CASSVEVVSTEAFF. CDR3 nucleotides: TGTGCCAGCAGCGTAGAGGTGGTGAGCACTGAAGCTTTCTTT.

The V and J genes are TRBV7-9 and TRBJ1-2, with D unresolved. Germline CDR1 reads SEHNR; CDR2 reads FQNEAQ (reference sequence). Trimming took off 4 bases at V and 4 bases at J, with 13 bases between the two ends. This CDR3 has 14 residues. The CDR3 bases are TGTGCCAGCAGCTCATCGGGGTCGAGCTATGGCTACACCTTC. This translates into CASSSSGSSYGYTF.

This clonotype has only a few counts. V gene TRBV25-1 combines with J gene TRBJ1-4; 9 positions agree with TRBD1. The CDR3 has 15 residues. The V gene's germline CDR1 is MGHDK and CDR2 SYGVNS. V shed 5 bases, J shed 6 bases, and the junction held 7 bases outside the gene matches. The CDR3 nucleotides are TGTGCCAGCAGTACTCCGGGACAGGGTCATGAAAAACTGTTTTTT. This encodes CASSTPGQGHEKLFF. The variable domain in full, completed from reference TRBV25-1 and TRBJ1-4, reads EADIYQTPRYLVIGTGKKITLECSQTMGHDKMYWYQQDPGMELHLIHYSYGVNSTEKGDLSSESTVSRIRTEHFPLTLESARPSHTSQYLCASSTPGQGHEKLFFGSGTQLSVL.

The sample holds a few counts of this clonotype. This sequence joins TRBV2 and TRBJ2-1; 10 bases align to TRBD2. This CDR3 has 13 amino acids. CDR1 and CDR2 (germline): SNHLY, FYNNEI. The J segment lost 10 bases and the V segment lost 8 bases, leaving 8 bases of the junction unmatched. The CDR3 spells CASVGLAQREQFF. The CDR3 bases are TGTGCCAGCGTGGGACTAGCGCAAAGGGAGCAGTTCTTC.